The present T cell receptor (beta chain) was sequenced within a study of blood T cell repertoires in COVID-19. Study overall: PBMCs, B-cell-depleted T cells, or T cells were the source of the cDNA or gDNA that made up the material.

Sequenced by immunoSEQ multiplex PCR; TCRdb stores in-frame clones only, minus some. The sample has a few hundred thousand clones, 75% to 85% seen once. This clone turned up a few times. Ages ranged from roughly 18 to 100 years, with residence in 20 to 30 US areas. Which cohort a participant joined came from the clinical history participants gave. The CDR3 is made up of 13 amino acids. V dropped 2 bases and J dropped 9 bases, with 13 bases sitting between them. Germline V gene data show CDR1 as LGHDT and CDR2 as YNNKEL (reference sequence). The V call is TRBV3-1 (or the pseudogene TRBV3-2), the J call TRBJ1-1; D remains unclear. Sequencing was carried out using PBMCs or T cells enriched from blood (not recorded which). The clonotype was recovered from a man aged 25 to 40 with acute COVID-19. CDR3 sequence (DNA): TGTGCCAGCAGCCAATTTACCGGGTCGCAAGCTTTCTTT. Translated: CASSQFTGSQAFF.